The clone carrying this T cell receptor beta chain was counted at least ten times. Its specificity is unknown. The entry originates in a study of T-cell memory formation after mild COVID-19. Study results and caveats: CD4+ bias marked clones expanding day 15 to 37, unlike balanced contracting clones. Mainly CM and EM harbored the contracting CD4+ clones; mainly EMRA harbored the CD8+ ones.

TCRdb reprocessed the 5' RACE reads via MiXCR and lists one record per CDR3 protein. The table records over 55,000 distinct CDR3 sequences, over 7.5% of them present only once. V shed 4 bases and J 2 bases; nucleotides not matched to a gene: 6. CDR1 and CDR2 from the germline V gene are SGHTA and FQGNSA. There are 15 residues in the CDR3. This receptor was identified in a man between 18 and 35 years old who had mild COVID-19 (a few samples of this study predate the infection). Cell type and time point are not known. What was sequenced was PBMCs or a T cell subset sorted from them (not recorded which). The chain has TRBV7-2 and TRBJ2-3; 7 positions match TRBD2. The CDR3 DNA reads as TGTGCCAGCAGCTCGCGGCGGGGGTCCACAGATACGCAGTATTTT. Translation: CASSSRRGSTDTQYF.